These T cell receptor beta chains were read from a single sample in a study of T cell repertoires in cytomegalovirus infection. No antigens are known for them. TCRdb analysed the reads with MiXCR anew, one entry per CDR3 protein. Here the sample spans some 110,000 distinct CDR3 sequences, 30% to 40% being singletons. Sequenced material: CD8+ T cells from cultured PBMCs, taken from culture after CMV antigen stimulation. Every receptor here comes from a human donor in good health (CMV status not recorded). Some clones in this sample may be carry-over from other donors' samples. The CDR3 runs from the conserved cysteine through the conserved F or W. The order of the fields is clone size, V gene, J gene, D gene, CDR3 protein, CDR3 DNA. The D gene is left open where the match is weak. Size values are once, few and many counts, or a class for expanded clones, and some rows have none.

size: many; V: TRBV7-2; J: TRBJ2-5; D: .; CDR3: CASSLGPGAGGETQYF; DNA: TGTGCCAGCAGCTTGGGTCCGGGGGCCGGAGGAGAGACCCAGTACTTC
size: few; V: TRBV7-2; J: TRBJ1-5; D: TRBD1; CDR3: CASSQGTGLSNQPQHF; DNA: TGTGCCAGCAGCCAAGGGACAGGCCTTAGCAATCAGCCCCAGCATTTT
size: .; V: TRBV7-6; J: TRBJ1-1; D: .; CDR3: CASSPLTGGDMNTEAFF; DNA: TGTGCCAGCAGCCCCTTGACGGGGGGTGACATGAACACTGAAGCTTTCTTT
size: .; V: TRBV6-4; J: TRBJ2-2; D: .; CDR3: CASSDPKVEDTGELFF; DNA: TGTGCCAGCAGTGACCCCAAAGTGGAGGACACCGGGGAGCTGTTTTTT
size: few; V: TRBV19; J: TRBJ2-7; D: .; CDR3: CASSLKGYHEQYF; DNA: TGTGCCAGTAGCTTGAAAGGGTACCACGAGCAGTACTTC
size: .; V: TRBV6-5; J: TRBJ2-1; D: TRBD2; CDR3: CASSYSFLAGGLGSYNEQFF; DNA: TGTGCCAGCAGTTACTCCTTTCTAGCGGGGGGCCTAGGCTCCTACAATGAGCAGTTCTTC
size: many; V: TRBV7-6; J: TRBJ2-7; D: TRBD1; CDR3: CASSLWTGPYEQYF; DNA: TGTGCCAGCAGCTTATGGACAGGGCCCTACGAGCAGTACTTC
size: .; V: TRBV12-3/TRBV12-4; J: TRBJ2-1; D: TRBD2; CDR3: CASSPFTSGGWNEQFF; DNA: TGTGCCAGCAGTCCATTCACTAGCGGGGGGTGGAATGAGCAGTTCTTC
size: few; V: TRBV27; J: TRBJ2-2; D: .; CDR3: CASSLSNRGPGTGELFF; DNA: TGTGCCAGCAGTTTAAGTAACCGGGGGCCCGGCACCGGGGAGCTGTTTTTT
size: .; V: TRBV11-2; J: TRBJ1-2; D: .; CDR3: CASSPWNGANYGYTF; DNA: TGTGCCAGCAGCCCCTGGAACGGTGCTAACTATGGCTACACCTTC
size: few; V: TRBV18; J: TRBJ1-1; D: .; CDR3: CASSPKLGPGYQAFF; DNA: TGTGCCAGCTCACCAAAACTGGGACCCGGATACCAAGCTTTCTTT
size: few; V: TRBV7-2; J: TRBJ1-2; D: .; CDR3: CASSFVEGSQDYGYTF; DNA: TGTGCCAGCAGCTTTGTCGAGGGTTCACAGGACTATGGCTACACCTTC
size: many; V: TRBV7-2; J: TRBJ1-2; D: .; CDR3: CASSFLAYPSTHNYGYTF; DNA: TGTGCCAGCAGCTTCTTAGCGTATCCGTCTACCCATAACTATGGCTACACCTTC
size: few; V: TRBV28; J: TRBJ1-6; D: TRBD1; CDR3: CASNTPGQDSSSYNSPLHF; DNA: TGTGCCAGCAATACTCCGGGACAGGATTCTAGCTCCTATAATTCACCCCTCCACTTT
size: .; V: TRBV6-1; J: TRBJ2-7; D: .; CDR3: CASSELGTVGEQYF; DNA: TGTGCCAGCAGTGAGCTGGGGACGGTCGGCGAGCAGTACTTC
size: few; V: TRBV6-2/TRBV6-3; J: TRBJ1-2; D: .; CDR3: CASSYSRNGYTF; DNA: TGTGCCAGCAGTTACAGTCGGAATGGCTACACCTTC
size: .; V: TRBV20-1; J: TRBJ2-2; D: .; CDR3: CSARHRATGELFF; DNA: TGCAGTGCTAGGCACAGGGCCACCGGGGAGCTGTTTTTT
size: few; V: TRBV7-6; J: TRBJ2-5; D: .; CDR3: CASSLTVQGQETQYF; DNA: TGTGCCAGCAGCTTAACCGTCCAGGGACAAGAGACCCAGTACTTC
size: .; V: TRBV2; J: TRBJ2-7; D: TRBD1; CDR3: CASKERDSEQYF; DNA: TGTGCCAGCAAAGAGAGGGACAGTGAGCAGTACTTC
size: .; V: TRBV10-3; J: TRBJ2-5; D: TRBD2; CDR3: CAIRSSGALLETQYF; DNA: TGTGCCATCAGATCTAGCGGGGCCCTACTGGAGACCCAGTACTTC
size: .; V: TRBV12-3/TRBV12-4; J: TRBJ1-1; D: .; CDR3: CASRRGGGNTEAFF; DNA: TGTGCCAGCAGAAGAGGGGGGGGGAACACTGAAGCTTTCTTT
size: .; V: TRBV20-1; J: TRBJ2-1; D: TRBD2; CDR3: CSAALAGGPYNEQFF; DNA: TGCAGTGCCGCACTAGCGGGGGGACCCTACAATGAGCAGTTCTTC
size: .; V: TRBV6-4; J: TRBJ2-4; D: .; CDR3: CASSQQGEGDIQYF; DNA: TGTGCCAGCAGTCAACAGGGGGAGGGAGACATTCAGTACTTC
size: .; V: TRBV27; J: TRBJ2-3; D: .; CDR3: CASGTVGDTQYF; DNA: TGTGCCAGCGGGACGGTGGGGGATACGCAGTATTTT
size: few; V: TRBV7-9; J: TRBJ2-3; D: .; CDR3: CASSLLTASTDTQYF; DNA: TGTGCCAGCAGCTTATTGACAGCTAGCACAGATACGCAGTATTTT
size: .; V: TRBV19; J: TRBJ2-7; D: .; CDR3: CASGGPGASYEQYF; DNA: TGTGCCAGTGGAGGCCCGGGGGCATCCTACGAGCAGTACTTC
size: .; V: TRBV5-1; J: TRBJ2-1; D: TRBD2; CDR3: CASSLRGVGLSSYNEQFF; DNA: TGCGCCAGCAGCTTGCGGGGGGTCGGTCTGAGCTCCTACAATGAGCAGTTCTTC
size: few; V: TRBV7-9; J: TRBJ1-4; D: .; CDR3: CASSGNSLGSEKLFF; DNA: TGTGCCAGCAGCGGGAACTCCCTCGGCAGTGAAAAACTGTTTTTT
size: .; V: TRBV27; J: TRBJ2-3; D: .; CDR3: CASSPRWRGTDTQYF; DNA: TGTGCCAGCAGTCCTCGTTGGAGGGGTACAGATACGCAGTATTTT
size: .; V: TRBV11-2; J: TRBJ2-4; D: TRBD2; CDR3: CASSLVAGEDLAKNIQYF; DNA: TGTGCCAGCAGCTTAGTTGCGGGGGAAGATCTAGCCAAAAACATTCAGTACTTC
size: .; V: TRBV29-1; J: TRBJ1-1; D: .; CDR3: CSGAPQGTEAFF; DNA: TGCAGCGGAGCCCCCCAGGGAACTGAAGCTTTCTTT
size: many; V: TRBV20-1; J: TRBJ2-7; D: .; CDR3: CSAAAGDFSYEQYF; DNA: TGCAGTGCTGCTGCCGGGGACTTCAGCTACGAGCAGTACTTC
size: .; V: TRBV7-9; J: TRBJ1-4; D: .; CDR3: CASSWREKLFF; DNA: TGTGCCAGCAGTTGGAGGGAAAAACTGTTTTTT
size: many; V: TRBV4-2; J: TRBJ2-3; D: TRBD1; CDR3: CASSPGTGGADTQYF; DNA: TGTGCCAGCAGCCCGGGGACAGGGGGCGCGGATACGCAGTATTTT
size: .; V: TRBV2; J: TRBJ1-5; D: .; CDR3: CASSEFPRTNSNQPQHF; DNA: TGTGCCAGCAGTGAATTTCCTCGCACAAATAGCAATCAGCCCCAGCATTTT
size: few; V: TRBV7-6; J: TRBJ2-7; D: TRBD1; CDR3: CASSSPGTGRYEQYF; DNA: TGTGCCAGCAGCTCACCCGGGACAGGGCGCTACGAGCAGTACTTC
size: many; V: TRBV12-3/TRBV12-4; J: TRBJ1-5; D: .; CDR3: CASRKGAISNQPQHF; DNA: TGTGCCAGCAGGAAAGGGGCGATAAGCAATCAGCCCCAGCATTTT
size: many; V: TRBV6-2/TRBV6-3; J: TRBJ1-5; D: .; CDR3: CASSYSMEGENQPQHF; DNA: TGTGCCAGCAGTTACTCCATGGAGGGCGAGAATCAGCCCCAGCATTTT
size: .; V: TRBV5-6; J: TRBJ2-5; D: .; CDR3: CASSLAVLGGQETQYF; DNA: TGTGCCAGCAGCTTGGCCGTCTTGGGAGGCCAAGAGACCCAGTACTTC
size: many; V: TRBV7-8; J: TRBJ1-1; D: .; CDR3: CASSPSISRELVMNTEAFF; DNA: TGTGCCAGCAGCCCCTCGATCTCCAGGGAGTTGGTCATGAACACTGAAGCTTTCTTT
size: few; V: TRBV4-1; J: TRBJ1-1; D: TRBD1; CDR3: CASSQGQGIGDTEAFF; DNA: TGCGCCAGCAGCCAGGGACAGGGCATTGGGGACACTGAAGCTTTCTTT
size: .; V: TRBV28; J: TRBJ1-1; D: TRBD1; CDR3: CASSLGQGSTEAFF; DNA: TGTGCCAGCAGTTTAGGACAGGGGAGCACTGAAGCTTTCTTT
size: few; V: TRBV20-1; J: TRBJ2-7; D: TRBD2; CDR3: CSARPGLDFEQYF; DNA: TGCAGTGCTAGACCGGGACTAGACTTCGAGCAGTACTTC
size: few; V: TRBV12-3/TRBV12-4; J: TRBJ1-5; D: .; CDR3: CASRGFRPQHF; DNA: TGTGCCAGCAGGGGGTTCAGGCCCCAGCATTTT
size: few; V: TRBV4-1; J: TRBJ1-2; D: .; CDR3: CASSQVRQNYGYTF; DNA: TGCGCCAGCAGCCAAGTCCGTCAGAACTATGGCTACACCTTC
size: few; V: TRBV6-6; J: TRBJ1-4; D: .; CDR3: CASRPGTATNEKLFF; DNA: TGTGCCAGCAGGCCCGGGACCGCAACTAATGAAAAACTGTTTTTT
size: few; V: TRBV2; J: TRBJ2-2; D: .; CDR3: CASSENLGGTGELFF; DNA: TGTGCCAGCAGTGAGAATCTCGGGGGAACCGGGGAGCTGTTTTTT
size: .; V: TRBV7-8; J: TRBJ2-3; D: .; CDR3: CASSLLGGHSDTQYF; DNA: TGTGCCAGCAGCTTGTTGGGGGGGCATTCAGATACGCAGTATTTT
size: many; V: TRBV7-2; J: TRBJ2-7; D: .; CDR3: CASSLGDPKVYEQYF; DNA: TGTGCCAGCAGCTTAGGGGACCCGAAGGTCTACGAGCAGTACTTC
size: few; V: TRBV6-6; J: TRBJ1-1; D: .; CDR3: CAIQYSPNTEAFF; DNA: TGTGCCATCCAGTATAGCCCGAACACTGAAGCTTTCTTT
size: few; V: TRBV7-4; J: TRBJ1-2; D: .; CDR3: CASRSSFGGDYGYTF; DNA: TGTGCCAGCAGATCTTCTTTTGGGGGCGACTATGGCTACACCTTC
size: .; V: TRBV9; J: TRBJ2-5; D: TRBD2; CDR3: CASSVLAGEETQYF; DNA: TGTGCCAGCAGCGTCTTAGCGGGGGAAGAGACCCAGTACTTC
size: .; V: TRBV11-2; J: TRBJ2-1; D: .; CDR3: CASSLWGSSYNEQFF; DNA: TGTGCCAGCAGCTTGTGGGGGTCCTCCTACAATGAGCAGTTCTTC